This note documents a single T cell receptor beta chain sequence. This clonotype was counted between two and nine times. The target of this receptor is not known. One base away there is no much larger clone; base qualities are not given. This sample was taken from a study of T-cell reconstitution after alpha-beta-depleted transplantation in children (dated by TCRdb to about 2016). Study-wide context: T-cell immune reconstitution after TCRalphabeta/CD19-depleted allogeneic hematopoietic cell transplantation in children was quantitatively tracked in the study by means of TCR repertoire profiling. The study at large found these results: In some patients, the high TCRbeta diversity seen at day 60 was put down to recipient T cells and intrathymic progenitors that had survived conditioning. The apparently early alphabetaT-cell count recovery about two months after transplant was reportedly dependent on only several hundred rapidly expanded clones derived from non-depleted graft cells. Over the following months the frequencies of hyperexpanded clones went down, and after one year T-cell counts and TCRbeta diversity were mostly credited to newly produced T cells.

The cysteine opens and the phenylalanine closes a CDR3 of 13 amino acids. Just CDR3 DNA is preserved here, 39 bases in frame from base 1. V loses 3 bases, J loses 4 bases, and the germline ends lie 7 bases apart. The protocol used for the library was PCR. The sample was run on an Illumina HiSeq 2500. Molecular barcoding was employed in the preparation of TCR libraries, with unique molecular identifiers being used to normalize TCRbeta repertoire quantification. TCRdb reworked the public reads: Q25 trimming with fastp, MiXCR clone assembly, productive beta chains retained. Every entry covers one CDR3 protein and lists the most common genes and DNA from its rows. This sample lists 450,000 to 550,000 distinct CDR3 sequences; approximately 10% were detected once. The top ten clonotypes cover around 15% of the sample. The meaning of the sample's treatment or condition label: allogeneic hematopoietic cell transplantation with graft depleted of TCRalphabeta T cells and CD19 B cells. The children who served as transplant recipients had been given grafts of TCRalphabeta/CD19-depleted allogeneic hematopoietic cells.

The sequence was obtained from a female patient aged 2-9 years who had a stem cell transplant for aplastic anemia, so the T cells may come from the graft donor. The rearrangement joined TRBV12-3 or TRBV12-4 to TRBJ2-1; perhaps TRBD2 is the D gene, with 5 bases matching. Sequenced material: PBMCs, mostly from graft donor cells, taken 180 days after TCRalphabeta/CD19-depleted stem cell transplant. CDR3 sequence: CASSLLAYNEQFF. The nucleotides are TGTGCCAGCAGTTTGCTAGCATACAATGAGCAGTTCTTC.